These 9 T cell receptor beta chains came from one sample sequenced in a study of T cells after yellow fever vaccination. TCRdb reprocessed the 5' RACE reads via MiXCR and lists one record per CDR3 protein. The sample comprises around 50,000 distinct CDR3 sequences, 6% to 7% of which are singletons, and roughly 10% rests with the top ten. Sequenced material: PBMCs, either bulk or a sorted T-cell subset (CD4+, CD8+, memory, or dextramer-sorted; not recorded which), taken 45 days after the yellow fever booster vaccination. These receptors all come from a man aged 25 to 45 who received the YFV17D yellow fever vaccine.

The CDR3 DNA reads as TGTGCCAGCAGTTACCGTGTGAACAGGGTTATGAACACTGAAGCTTTCTTT. Translation: CASSYRVNRVMNTEAFF. The chain joins TRBV6-5 to TRBJ1-1, with a weak D call TRBD1 (6 bases). Trimming left V 2 bases short and J 0 bases short, with 16 bases between. This CDR3 is built from 17 residues. The germline CDR1 and CDR2 sequences are MNHEY and SVGAGI.

This clonotype was observed at least ten times. V is TRBV7-8 and J is TRBJ2-1, with D unclear. Trimming removed 3 bases at V and 6 bases at J, with 12 bases between. The CDR3 has 14 residues. Per germline, CDR1 SGHVS and CDR2 FQNEAQ. The CDR3 spells CASSLWQQGNEQFF. CDR3 in DNA: TGTGCCAGCAGCTTGTGGCAGCAAGGCAATGAGCAGTTCTTC.

There are many counts of this clonotype. This chain uses TRBV2 with TRBJ1-2, with D possibly TRBD1 on 6 matching bases. This CDR3 contains 15 residues. Per germline, CDR1 SNHLY and CDR2 FYNNEI. The ends were cut back, 4 bases at V and 0 bases at J, with 12 bases in the middle. The CDR3 protein is CASSVGQSSNYGYTF. As DNA, the CDR3 is TGTGCCAGCAGTGTTGGACAGTCATCTAACTATGGCTACACCTTC. The variable domain in full, with the rest retrieved from reference TRBV2 and TRBJ1-2, is EPEVTQTPSHQVTQMGQEVILRCVPISNHLYFYWYRQILGQKVEFLVSFYNNEISEKSEIFDDQFSVERPDGSNFTLKIRSTKLEDSAMYFCASSVGQSSNYGYTFGSGTRLTVV.

This clonotype was seen repeatedly, ten times or more. This chain joins TRBV7-2 and TRBJ2-5; D is possibly TRBD1 (7 bases). Germline V gene lookup returns CDR1 SGHTA and CDR2 FQGNSA. V lost 8 bases and J 5 bases, leaving 18 bases between the germline ends. The CDR3 has 14 amino acids. CDR3 bases: TGTGCCAGCCAGTCAGGAGGGGGCGGGGAGACCCAGTACTTC. This gives the protein CASQSGGGGETQYF.

This clonotype appeared many times. The rearrangement uses TRBV18 and TRBJ2-1; no reliable D call. V dropped 3 bases and J dropped 10 bases, with 13 bases sitting between them. Germline V gene lookup returns CDR1 KGHSH and CDR2 LQKENI. The length of the CDR3 is 13 residues. This chain's CDR3 is CASSPASSSEQFF. For the CDR3, the DNA is TGTGCCAGCTCACCCGCATCGAGTTCCGAGCAGTTCTTC. The complete variable domain, with remaining parts taken from reference TRBV18 and TRBJ2-1, reads NAGVMQNPRHLVRRRGQEARLRCSPMKGHSHVYWYRQLPEEGLKFMVYLQKENIIDESGMPKERFSAEFPKEGPSILRIQQVVRGDSAAYFCASSPASSSEQFFGPGTRLTVL.

This clonotype was observed many times. V and J are TRBV11-1 and TRBJ2-2, with D tentatively TRBD1 (6 bases). Germline V CDR1 and CDR2: SGHAT, FQDESV (reference sequence). V was pared by 5 bases and J by 2 bases, with 9 bases between. This CDR3 comprises 14 residues. The CDR3 region has the DNA TGTGCCAGCAGCAGGGACACCAACACCGGGGAGCTGTTTTTT. As protein: CASSRDTNTGELFF.

This clonotype was observed at least ten times. This chain uses TRBV12-3 or TRBV12-4 with TRBJ2-7; 8 bases map to TRBD2. After removal of 3 bases from V and 3 bases from J, the junction contained 4 bases not matched to a gene. The CDR3 loop spans 14 amino acids. The chain's CDR3 is CASSLTSASYEQYF. In DNA, the CDR3 is TGTGCCAGCAGTTTGACTAGCGCGAGCTACGAGCAGTACTTC.

This clonotype was recorded at least ten times. J is TRBJ2-1 and V is TRBV7-2; 7 bases align to TRBD2. The germline V gene has CDR1 SGHTA and CDR2 FQGNSA. This CDR3 comprises 16 residues. V trimming: 3 bases; J trimming: 0 bases; junction bases outside the gene matches: 5. The chain's CDR3 is CASSLLAAHSYNEQFF. The CDR3 bases are TGTGCCAGCAGCTTGCTAGCGGCACACTCCTACAATGAGCAGTTCTTC.

This clonotype was seen a few times. The rearrangement uses TRBV13 and TRBJ1-2; TRBD1 matches 7 bases. The CDR3 sequence is 15 residues long. V dropped 5 bases and J dropped 3; count of bases not matched to a gene: 9. Germline loops: CDR1 PRHDT, CDR2 FYEKMQ (reference sequence). The CDR3 loop reads CASSPYRGQDYGYTF. The CDR3 region has the DNA TGTGCCAGCAGCCCCTACCGCGGACAGGACTATGGCTACACCTTC. The full variable domain, its missing parts supplied by reference TRBV13 and TRBJ1-2, is AAGVIQSPRHLIKEKRETATLKCYPIPRHDTVYWYQQGPGQDPQFLISFYEKMQSDKGSIPDRFSAQQFSDYHSELNMSSLELGDSALYFCASSPYRGQDYGYTFGSGTRLTVV.